What follows are 19 T cell receptor beta chains derived from one specimen sequenced in a study of regulatory T cells in long-lasting Graves disease. CDR3-region Arm-PCR and iRepertoire HTBI primers produced the TCR beta libraries. TCRdb passed the multiplex PCR reads through MiXCR, listing each CDR3 protein once. The data contain a few hundred thousand distinct CDR3 sequences, approximately 12% of them singletons. Noted time point: newly diagnosed GD, antithyroid drugs for less than 3 months. Preparation of the TCR library used RNA extracted from PBMCs. The same sample was also studied in work on T cells in Graves' hyperthyroidism and ophthalmopathy.

The sequences come from peripheral blood mononuclear cells (PBMCs), collected at new diagnosis, from a patient treated with antithyroid drugs. These receptors originate from a woman aged 18 to 35 with Graves disease.

This clonotype was observed at least ten times. The V call is TRBV4-1, the J call TRBJ1-1; D remains ambiguous. Germline lookup yields CDR1 MGHRA and CDR2 YSYEKL. The CDR3 is 14 amino acids. The V end was cut by 1 base, the J end by 1 base, with 7 bases between. The CDR3 reads CASSQGRQNTEAFF. CDR3 in DNA: TGCGCCAGCAGCCAAGGTCGACAGAACACTGAAGCTTTCTTT.

This clonotype was seen at least ten times. This chain links TRBV10-3 with TRBJ2-7; TRBD2 matches 14 bases. In germline, CDR1 is ENHRY, CDR2 SYGVKD. The CDR3 spans 18 residues. With 6 bases clipped from V and 6 bases from J, the junction kept 16 bases outside the gene matches. CDR3 residues: CAISEFPGQGTSGSEQYF. CDR3 bases: TGTGCCATCAGCGAATTCCCGGGACAGGGGACTAGCGGGAGCGAGCAGTACTTC.

The chain is built from TRBV20-1 and TRBJ2-7; 11 bases agree with TRBD1. The germline gives CDR1 DFQATT, CDR2 SNEGSKA (reference sequence). J gave up 5 bases and V 0 bases, and 6 bases lay outside the gene matches. This CDR3 spans 15 amino acids. CDR3 sequence: CSARDFGQGANEQYF. DNA of the CDR3: TGCAGTGCTAGAGATTTCGGACAGGGGGCAAACGAGCAGTACTTC.

This clonotype was detected many times. The chain has TRBV11-2 and TRBJ2-5; TRBD1 might be the D (6 bases). The V and J ends lost 5 bases and 2 bases respectively, with 21 bases between them. The CDR3 has 17 residues. Germline V lookup: CDR1 SGHAT, CDR2 FQNNGV. The CDR3 protein is CASSLGWGPSTQETQYF. The CDR3 bases are TGTGCCAGCAGCCTGGGGTGGGGGCCCTCAACGCAAGAGACCCAGTACTTC.

The rearrangement joins TRBV6-2 or TRBV6-3 to TRBJ1-3; D unresolved. Per germline, CDR1 MNHEY and CDR2 SVGEGT. The V gene lost 5 bases and the J gene lost 0 bases, with 11 bases spanning the gap. The CDR3 loop spans 15 amino acids. For the CDR3, the DNA is TGTGCCAGCAGTACGGACGGGATCTCTGGAAACACCATATATTTT. Protein product: CASSTDGISGNTIYF.

In its sample, this clonotype was seen many times. The CDR3, as DNA: TGCAGTGCTAGTACTGAGCCCTATGGCTACACCTTC. Residues: CSASTEPYGYTF. The rearrangement links TRBV20-1 to TRBJ1-2; D call uncertain. This CDR3 contains 12 residues. V shed 3 bases and J shed 4 bases, with 9 bases lying between them. Germline V lookup: CDR1 DFQATT, CDR2 SNEGSKA (reference sequence).

This clonotype came up many times. The chain is built from TRBV5-6 and TRBJ1-2, with 10 bases lining up with TRBD1. Germline V gene lookup returns CDR1 SGHDT and CDR2 YYEEEE. The trim removed 10 bases at V and 2 bases at J, leaving 14 bases unmatched. The CDR3 runs 16 residues. The CDR3 here is CAHMTGGQGLNYGYTF. The DNA for the CDR3 is TGTGCCCATATGACAGGGGGACAGGGGTTAAACTATGGCTACACCTTC.

This clonotype was picked up many times. The chain couples TRBV11-2 to TRBJ2-5, with D hard to call. Trimming left V 1 base short and J 2 bases short, with 14 bases between. This CDR3 is 16 amino acids long. In germline, CDR1 is SGHAT, CDR2 FQNNGV. The CDR3: CASSLVISPIQETQYF. The CDR3 region has the DNA TGTGCCAGCAGCTTAGTGATTAGCCCCATACAAGAGACCCAGTACTTC.

This clonotype showed up many times. This sequence joins TRBV7-2 and TRBJ2-3; 7 bases are shared with TRBD2. This CDR3 spans 16 amino acids. Germline V gene sequence: CDR1 SGHTA, CDR2 FQGNSA. V trimming: 4 bases; J trimming: 2 bases; junction bases outside the gene matches: 9. The CDR3 nucleotides are TGTGCCAGCAGCTCCCTGGGGCTAGCGGTCACAGATACGCAGTATTTT. Protein sequence: CASSSLGLAVTDTQYF. The full variable domain, rest sourced from reference TRBV7-2 and TRBJ2-3, is GAGVSQSPSNKVTEKGKDVELRCDPISGHTALYWYRQSLGQGLEFLIYFQGNSAPDKSGLPSDRFSAERTGGSVSTLTIQRTQQEDSAVYLCASSSLGLAVTDTQYFGPGTRLTVL.

This clonotype occurred a few times. The V call is TRBV20-1, the J call TRBJ2-1, with D unresolved. Germline CDR1 is DFQATT and CDR2 is SNEGSKA (reference sequence). Between the trimmed V and J ends, which lost 2 bases and 0 bases, there was a span of 17 bases. CDR3 length equals 17 residues. DNA for the CDR3: TGCAGTGCTAGAAAGACACTACCTCTCAGCTCCTACAATGAGCAGTTCTTC. Protein: CSARKTLPLSSYNEQFF.

Comment on this clonotype: At one end, the junction sequence differs from germline, possibly due to a read error. The chain links TRBV4-1 to TRBJ2-2; the match to TRBD1 covers 8 bases. CDR1 and CDR2 (germline): MGHRA, YSYEKL. The CDR3 contains 17 residues. The CDR3 region is CASSQIHQQGTTGGLFF. The DNA for the CDR3 is TGCGCCAGCAGCCAAATTCATCAACAGGGTACTACAGGGGGGCTGTTTTTT.

To note about this clonotype: At one boundary the junction diverges from the germline segment, which might be a read error. The rearrangement links TRBV7-3 to TRBJ1-1, with unresolved D. CDR3 length equals 13 residues. The germline V gene has CDR1 SGHTA and CDR2 FQGTGA. The CDR3 bases are TGTGCCGGCAGCTACGAGGGAAACACTGAAGCTTTCTTT. Its translation is CAGSYEGNTEAFF.

At least ten counts were recorded for this clonotype. The chain employs TRBV15 and TRBJ1-2; 9 positions match TRBD1. The junction had 7 bases not matched to a gene; V was cut back by 5 bases and J by 6 bases. In germline, CDR1 is LNHNV, CDR2 YYDKDF (reference sequence). The CDR3 length is 14 residues. CDR3 in amino acids: CATSARGQGHGYTF. CDR3 nucleotide sequence: TGTGCCACCAGCGCGAGGGGACAGGGCCATGGCTACACCTTC. Full variable domain (remainder filled in from reference TRBV15 and TRBJ1-2): DAMVIQNPRYQVTQFGKPVTLSCSQTLNHNVMYWYQQKSSQAPKLLFHYYDKDFNNEADTPDNFQSRRPNTSFCFLDIRSPGLGDTAMYLCATSARGQGHGYTFGSGTRLTVV.

The rearrangement uses TRBV2 and TRBJ2-3; D is possibly TRBD2 (5 bases). From germline, CDR1 is SNHLY and CDR2 FYNNEI. The CDR3 loop spans 15 amino acids. Deletions cut 3 bases from V and 0 bases from J, with 10 bases between. The CDR3 loop is CASSEGSESTDTQYF. As DNA, the CDR3 is TGTGCCAGCAGTGAGGGTAGCGAGAGCACAGATACGCAGTATTTT.

This clonotype has at least ten counts. This chain links TRBV12-3 or TRBV12-4 with TRBJ2-1; D is tentatively TRBD1 or TRBD2 (5 bases each). The CDR3 sequence is 14 residues long. Trimming took 6 bases from V and 3 from J, leaving 12 bases between them. The CDR3 protein is CASSPGALYNEQFF. CDR3 nucleotides: TGTGCCAGCAGCCCCGGGGCTCTCTACAATGAGCAGTTCTTC.

This clonotype was detected a few times. This chain connects TRBV4-2 to TRBJ1-1, with D unclear. The germline V gene encodes CDR1 LGHNA and CDR2 YNFKEQ. CDR3 size: 15 residues. V gave up 3 bases and J gave up 0 bases, with 11 bases separating them. Here the CDR3 DNA reads TGTGCCAGCAGCCAGACCTCGGGTCTGAACACTGAAGCTTTCTTT. This translates into CASSQTSGLNTEAFF.

The chain employs TRBV4-3 and TRBJ1-2, with D possibly TRBD1 on 6 matching bases. This CDR3 spans 15 amino acids. The ends were cut back, 1 base at V and 4 bases at J, with 13 bases in the middle. Germline V gene sequence: CDR1 LGHNA, CDR2 YSLEER. The CDR3 DNA is TGCGCCAGCAGCCAAGTTGAGGGGGGACCCTATGGCTACACCTTC. Translation gives CASSQVEGGPYGYTF.

This clonotype appeared many times. The CDR3 region has the DNA TGTGCCAGCAGCTTAGGGTCCGCGGGAGGGCCTACCGGGGAGCTGTTTTTT. Protein sequence: CASSLGSAGGPTGELFF. The J gene is TRBJ2-2, the V gene TRBV11-2; 9 bases are shared with TRBD2. CDR1 is SGHAT, CDR2 FQNNGV, per germline. The CDR3 length is 17 residues. The ends lost 1 base at V and 5 bases at J; junction bases unmatched: 8.

There are many counts of this clonotype. This sequence joins TRBV5-1 and TRBJ1-1; D ambiguous. V was trimmed by 2 bases and J by 3 bases, leaving 11 bases between them. The CDR3 sequence is 14 residues long. CDR1 SGHRS and CDR2 YFSETQ come from the germline V gene. The DNA of the CDR3 is TGCGCCAGCAGCTTCGAGTTAGAAGACACTGAAGCTTTCTTT. Translating gives CASSFELEDTEAFF.